This T cell receptor beta chain stems from a study of blood T cell repertoires in COVID-19. As for the study in general: Researchers got acute and convalescent COVID-19 samples from the United States, Italy and Spain. The analysed material was cDNA or gDNA that came from T cells, B-cell-depleted T cells, or PBMCs.

The CDR3 consists of 13 residues. Germline V gene sequence: CDR1 SGHVS, CDR2 FQNEAQ. The trim removed 5 bases at V and 5 bases at J, leaving 2 bases unmatched. As handled by the study authors: Quantification of nucleated cells was approximated via reference gene primer amplification. Libraries were prepared by immunoSEQ multiplex PCR; TCRdb keeps only in-frame clonotypes and omits some of them. V, J and clone size are taken as reported in that table, and D and trimming were inferred from the DNA itself. The repertoire holds approximately 200,000 clones, with about 82% as singletons. The clonotype was recovered from a woman in her 30s with acute or convalescent COVID-19. This chain uses TRBV7-8 with TRBJ2-2, with 7 positions matching TRBD2. Sequenced sample: peripheral blood. The CDR3: CASSLSGTGELFF. The DNA of the CDR3 is TGTGCCAGCAGCCTTAGCGGGACCGGGGAGCTGTTTTTT.